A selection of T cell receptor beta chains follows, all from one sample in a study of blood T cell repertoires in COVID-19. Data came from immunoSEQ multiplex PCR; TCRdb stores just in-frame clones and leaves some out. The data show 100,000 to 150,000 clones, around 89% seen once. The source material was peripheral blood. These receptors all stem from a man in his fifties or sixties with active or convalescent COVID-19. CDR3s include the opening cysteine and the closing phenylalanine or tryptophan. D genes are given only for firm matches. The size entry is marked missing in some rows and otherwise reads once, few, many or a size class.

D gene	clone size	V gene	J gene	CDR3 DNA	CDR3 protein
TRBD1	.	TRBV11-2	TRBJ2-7	TGTGCCAGCAGCCATAGGCGGAGAATGGCAGGGGGCTTACGCGAGCAGTACTTC	CASSHRRRMAGGLREQYF
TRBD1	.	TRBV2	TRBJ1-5	TGTGCCAGCAGTGACGACAGGGCCCGATACAGCAATCAGCCCCAGCATTTT	CASSDDRARYSNQPQHF
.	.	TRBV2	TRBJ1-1	TGTGCCAGCAGTGAAGTCAGGGGCAGAACTGAAGCTTTCTTT	CASSEVRGRTEAFF
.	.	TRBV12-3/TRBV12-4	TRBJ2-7	TGTGCCAGCAGTTTTGGGACATCCTACGAGCAGTACTTC	CASSFGTSYEQYF
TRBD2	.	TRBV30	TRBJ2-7	TGTGCCTGGGGACTAGCGGGAGGGCGCGAGCAGTACTTC	CAWGLAGGREQYF
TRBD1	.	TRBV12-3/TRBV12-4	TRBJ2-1	TGTGCCAGCAGTCCTGACAGGGTAGGCGCGTTCTTC	CASSPDRVGAFF
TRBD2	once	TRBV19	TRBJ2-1	TGTGCCAGTAGTATGGGACGGGGGGGCGACAATGAGCAGTTCTTC	CASSMGRGGDNEQFF
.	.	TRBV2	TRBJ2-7	TGTGCCAGCAGTGATGGGGCCCCCCCTATCGAGCAGTACTTC	CASSDGAPPIEQYF
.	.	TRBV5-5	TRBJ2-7	TGTGCCAGCAGCTTGTGGGGCGGTCAGAGCTCCTACGAGCAGTACTTC	CASSLWGGQSSYEQYF
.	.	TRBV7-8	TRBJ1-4	TGTGCCAGCAGCTTAGCGCACGGTGAAAAACTGTTTTTT	CASSLAHGEKLFF
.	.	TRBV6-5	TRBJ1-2	TGTGCCAGCTTTGGCAGACTTGCCAACTATGGCTACACCTTC	CASFGRLANYGYTF
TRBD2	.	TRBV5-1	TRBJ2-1	TGCGCCAGCAGCCAAGGGACTAGCCGAGTTTACAATGAGCAGTTCTTC	CASSQGTSRVYNEQFF
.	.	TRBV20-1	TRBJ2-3	TGCAGTGCTCCCGTACAGATAGGGCAGTATTTT	CSAPVQIGQYF
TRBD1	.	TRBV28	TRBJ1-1	TGTGCCAGCAGGACGACAGGGTTGGTCACTGAAGCTTTCTTT	CASRTTGLVTEAFF
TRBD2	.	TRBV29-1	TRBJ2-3	TGCACCGGATGGTTGGCGGGAGGCACAGATACGCAGTATTTT	CTGWLAGGTDTQYF
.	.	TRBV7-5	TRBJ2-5	TGTGCCAGAAGCTTAGGCACGGGACAGGCGCCCCAAGAGACCCAGTACTTC	CARSLGTGQAPQETQYF
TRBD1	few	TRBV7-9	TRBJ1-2	TGTGCCAGCAGCTTAGGGACAGGGGGCGACTATGGCTACACCTTC	CASSLGTGGDYGYTF
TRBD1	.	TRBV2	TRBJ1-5	TGTGCCAGCAGGGGGAGGACAGGGCCTAATCAGCCCCAGCATTTT	CASRGRTGPNQPQHF
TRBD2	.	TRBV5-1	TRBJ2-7	TGCGCCAGCAGCGCGGTTCTAGCGGGAGCCGAGCAGTACTTC	CASSAVLAGAEQYF
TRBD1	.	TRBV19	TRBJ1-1	TGTGCCAGTAGTCCCAGGGGGGTGAACACTGAAGCTTTCTTT	CASSPRGVNTEAFF
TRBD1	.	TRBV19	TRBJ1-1	TGTGCCAGTAGTATATACCTACAGGGGAGAAACACTGAAGCTTTCTTT	CASSIYLQGRNTEAFF
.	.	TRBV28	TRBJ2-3	TGTGCCAGCAGATCAAATACGCAGTATTTT	CASRSNTQYF
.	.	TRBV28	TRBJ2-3	TGTGCCAGCAGTTTGGCCCAAAGAGGAGATACGCAGTATTTT	CASSLAQRGDTQYF
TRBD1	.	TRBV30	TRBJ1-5	TGTGCCTGGAGTGGACAGGGTAGAGAATCGGGTTATCAGCCCCAGCATTTT	CAWSGQGRESGYQPQHF
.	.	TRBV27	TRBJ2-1	TGTGCCAGCAGTACCCGGGGGAGGAGCTCCTACAATGAGCAGTTCTTC	CASSTRGRSSYNEQFF
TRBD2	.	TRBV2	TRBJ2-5	TGTGCCAGCAGTGGGACTAGCGGGCATAAAGAGACCCAGTACTTC	CASSGTSGHKETQYF
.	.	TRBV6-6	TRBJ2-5	TGTGCCAGCAGTTACCTCGTTGAGACCCAGTACTTC	CASSYLVETQYF
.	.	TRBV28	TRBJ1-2	TGTGCCAGCAGTTTTGGGGGGGCACGGGGCTACACCTTC	CASSFGGARGYTF
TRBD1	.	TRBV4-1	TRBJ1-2	TGCGCCAGCAGCCAAGTCCCGGGACAGAACTATGGCTACACCTTC	CASSQVPGQNYGYTF
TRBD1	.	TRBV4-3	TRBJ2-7	TGCGCCAGCAGCCTGACAGGGGGGTACGAGCAGTACTTC	CASSLTGGYEQYF
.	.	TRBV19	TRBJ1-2	TGTGCCAGTAGTATAGCAGAGGGCGCCTACACCTTC	CASSIAEGAYTF
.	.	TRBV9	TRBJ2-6	TGTGCCAGCAGCCCCTCAGGGGTAGGTGGGGCCAACGTCCTGACTTTC	CASSPSGVGGANVLTF
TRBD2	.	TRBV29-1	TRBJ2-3	TGCAGCGTAGAGGGACTAGCGGGGAGGGATACGCAGTATTTT	CSVEGLAGRDTQYF
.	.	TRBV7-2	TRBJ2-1	TGTGCCAGCAGCCCTCCTGGCGGGGACGGTTTCTTC	CASSPPGGDGFF
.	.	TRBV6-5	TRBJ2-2	TGTGCCAGCACCCGGGTAATGTTAAACACCGGGGAGCTGTTTTTT	CASTRVMLNTGELFF
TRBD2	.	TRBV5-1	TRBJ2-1	TGCGCCAGCAGCTTACTAGCGGGAAGACATAGGGGCAATGAGCAGTTCTTC	CASSLLAGRHRGNEQFF
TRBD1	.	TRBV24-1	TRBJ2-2	TGTGCCACCAGTGACCCTACAGGGGGTCAATACACCGGGGAGCTGTTTTTT	CATSDPTGGQYTGELFF
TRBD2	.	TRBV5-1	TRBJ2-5	TGCGCCAGCAGCTTGGGACTAGCGGTCCAAGAGACCCAGTACTTC	CASSLGLAVQETQYF
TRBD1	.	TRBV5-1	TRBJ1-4	TGCGCCAGCAGTTACCGACAGGGGGAGAACGAAAAACTGTTTTTT	CASSYRQGENEKLFF
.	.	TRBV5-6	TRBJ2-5	TGTGCCAGCAGCTTTGGAGGGCTCCAAGAGACCCAGTACTTC	CASSFGGLQETQYF
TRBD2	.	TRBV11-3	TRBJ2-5	TGTGCCAGCAGCTTAGGTAGCGGGACACAAGAGACCCAGTACTTC	CASSLGSGTQETQYF
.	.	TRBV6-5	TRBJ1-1	TGTGCCAGCACCTCAATATCGGGCACTGAAGCTTTCTTT	CASTSISGTEAFF
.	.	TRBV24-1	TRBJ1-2	TGTGCCACCAGTGATCGGAGCGGAAAAGAGGGCTACACCTTC	CATSDRSGKEGYTF
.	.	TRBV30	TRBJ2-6	TGTGCCACCCCAGGGAAGTCTTCTGGGGCCAACGTCCTGACTTTC	CATPGKSSGANVLTF
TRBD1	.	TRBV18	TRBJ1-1	TGTGCCAGCACTAGACAGGGTAAGGCTTACACTGAAGCTTTCTTT	CASTRQGKAYTEAFF